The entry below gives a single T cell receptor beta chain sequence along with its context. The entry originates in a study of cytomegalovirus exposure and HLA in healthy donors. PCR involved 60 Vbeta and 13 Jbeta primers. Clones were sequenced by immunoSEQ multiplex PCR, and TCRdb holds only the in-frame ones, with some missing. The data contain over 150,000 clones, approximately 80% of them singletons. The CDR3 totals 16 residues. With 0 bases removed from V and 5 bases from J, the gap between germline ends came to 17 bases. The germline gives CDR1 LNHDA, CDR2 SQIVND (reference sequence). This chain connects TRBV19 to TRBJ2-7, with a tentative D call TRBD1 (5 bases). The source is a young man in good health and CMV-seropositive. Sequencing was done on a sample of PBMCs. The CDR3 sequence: CASSIDITGIDNEQYF. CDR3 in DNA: TGTGCCAGTAGTATAGACATAACAGGTATTGACAACGAGCAGTACTTC.